This is a list of T cell receptor beta chains from one sample in a study of blood T cell repertoires in COVID-19. Sequencing used immunoSEQ multiplex PCR; TCRdb keeps in-frame clones, though not all of them. The table shows some 200,000 clones, with about 88% occurring only once. The sample taken for sequencing was peripheral blood. These receptor sequences come from a man aged 30 to 45 with active or convalescent COVID-19. The conserved cysteine and the conserved F or W are not part of the CDR3 here. A D gene is named only where the DNA matches it firmly. The size of a clone is reported for some rows only, either as once, few or many, or as a class for expanded clones.

V gene,clone size,D gene,J gene,CDR3 protein
TRBV11-3,-,-,TRBJ1-3,ASSLTAGNTIY
TRBV2,-,TRBD2,TRBJ2-7,ASSESGGLDLYEQY
TRBV30,-,TRBD1,TRBJ2-1,AWVGTGNYNEQF
TRBV5-1,-,TRBD2,TRBJ2-7,ASSPLIRLAEGPNEQY
TRBV30,few,-,TRBJ1-4,AWSSAHPGKLF
TRBV6-5,-,TRBD1,TRBJ2-7,ASSYGVDRAIYEQY
TRBV5-1,-,TRBD1,TRBJ1-1,ASSFQSVGTANTEAF
TRBV24-1,-,TRBD1,TRBJ2-3,ATSGATGTGMADTQY
TRBV4-1,few,TRBD1,TRBJ1-2,ASSQAPGQGVGYT
TRBV30,-,-,TRBJ1-6,AWSGTYNSPLH
TRBV28,-,TRBD1,TRBJ2-6,ASSRVGTATGANVLT
TRBV2,-,TRBD2,TRBJ2-1,ASSPRTSGVNEQF
TRBV1,-,-,TRBJ1-1,TSSHPPPLGGTEAF
TRBV5-6,-,-,TRBJ2-7,ASSFPWRGGQGSYEQY
TRBV13,-,-,TRBJ1-1,ASSLGGPNTEAF
TRBV5-4,-,TRBD2,TRBJ2-2,ASSAGIAGSSTRKLF
TRBV30,once,-,TRBJ2-7,AWSEGHPYEQY
TRBV18,few,-,TRBJ1-2,ASSSTIGGLGYT
TRBV28,-,TRBD1,TRBJ1-5,ASAVQGWNQPQH
TRBV19,-,-,TRBJ2-3,ASSISLPGESTDTQY
TRBV5-1,-,TRBD1,TRBJ2-3,ASSLVREVHRGRTDTQY
TRBV6-4,few,-,TRBJ1-1,ASRTAENTEAF
TRBV9,-,TRBD2,TRBJ2-2,ASSVVPGTSRTGELF
TRBV7-2,-,TRBD2,TRBJ2-7,ASSLASGGGYEQY
TRBV5-6,-,TRBD1,TRBJ2-3,ASSSTGDLDTQY
TRBV3-1/TRBV3-2,once,TRBD2,TRBJ2-3,ASSSRGWEGDTQY
TRBV6-6,-,-,TRBJ1-5,ASSHPQGSNQPQH
TRBV14,-,-,TRBJ1-2,ASSQAGTSNYGYT
TRBV10-1,-,-,TRBJ2-2,ASSTGNTGELF
TRBV2,-,TRBD1,TRBJ1-5,ASSGGQLNQPQH
TRBV18,-,-,TRBJ1-4,ASSPPSGEKLF
TRBV28,-,TRBD1,TRBJ1-2,ANHRGDGYT
TRBV7-8,-,-,TRBJ1-1,ASLKTGGRGEAF
TRBV10-3,once,-,TRBJ1-4,ATQNTATNEKLF
TRBV30,-,-,TRBJ2-7,AWSVSIEQY